This paragraph reports one T cell receptor beta chain. Its antigen remains unknown. It was with 60 Vbeta and 13 Jbeta primers that the PCR ran. TCRdb keeps only in-frame clones here, not all; method: immunoSEQ multiplex PCR. The table shows around 200,000 clones, with just under 85% occurring only once. Donors had nominal health at sampling but likely had unrecorded immune exposures. This sample was included in a study of cytomegalovirus exposure and HLA in healthy donors. The germline V gene has CDR1 SGHTA and CDR2 FQGNSA. With 5 bases clipped from V and 0 bases from J, the junction kept 4 bases outside the gene matches. The length of the CDR3 is 15 residues. Study-level points and caveats: Some 150 TCR beta chains were listed as cytomegalovirus-associated. Analysis was carried out at a later point, and it linked a missense DCLRE1C variant to TCR beta V- and J-gene trimming. A later analysis found common viral pathogens apparently linked to several of the most significant clusters.

The chain recombines TRBV7-2 with TRBJ1-1, with 9 bases aligning to TRBD1. The sequenced sample was PBMCs. This clonotype was sampled from a woman between 35 and 50 years old in good health and CMV-seronegative. The CDR3 protein is CASSGQGLLNTEAFF. The CDR3 DNA reads as TGTGCCAGCAGCGGACAGGGGTTATTGAACACTGAAGCTTTCTTT.